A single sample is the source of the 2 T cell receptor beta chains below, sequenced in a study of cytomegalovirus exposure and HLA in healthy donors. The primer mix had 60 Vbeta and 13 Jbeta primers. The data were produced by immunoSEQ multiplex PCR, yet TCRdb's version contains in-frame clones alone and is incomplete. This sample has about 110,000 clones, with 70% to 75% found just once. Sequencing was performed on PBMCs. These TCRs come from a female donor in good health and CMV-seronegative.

The CDR3, as DNA: TGTGCCTGGAGGACCCCAGGGTCCCACTATGGCTACACCTTC. Protein sequence: CAWRTPGSHYGYTF. The rearrangement links TRBV30 to TRBJ1-2; D may be TRBD1 (5 bases). V gave up 3 bases and J gave up 3 bases, with 14 bases separating them. Germline CDR1 reads GTSNPN; CDR2 reads SVGIG (reference sequence). CDR3 length equals 14 residues.

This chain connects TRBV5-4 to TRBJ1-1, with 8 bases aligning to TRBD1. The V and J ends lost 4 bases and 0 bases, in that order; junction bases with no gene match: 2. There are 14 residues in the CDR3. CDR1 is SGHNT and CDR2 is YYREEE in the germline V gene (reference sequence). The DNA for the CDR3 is TGTGCCAGCAGCCGGGACAGGTTGAACACTGAAGCTTTCTTT. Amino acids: CASSRDRLNTEAFF.